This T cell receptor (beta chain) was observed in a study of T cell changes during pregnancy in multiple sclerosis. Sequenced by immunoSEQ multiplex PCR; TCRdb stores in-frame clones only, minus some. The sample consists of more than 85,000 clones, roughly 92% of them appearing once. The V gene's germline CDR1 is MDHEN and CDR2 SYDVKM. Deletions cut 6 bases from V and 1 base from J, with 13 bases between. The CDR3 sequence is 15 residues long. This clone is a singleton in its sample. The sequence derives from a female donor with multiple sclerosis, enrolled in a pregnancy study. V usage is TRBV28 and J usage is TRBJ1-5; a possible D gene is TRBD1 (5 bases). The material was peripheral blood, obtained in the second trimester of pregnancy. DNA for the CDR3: TGTGCCAGCAGATGGGGCCAAGGCAGCAATCAGCCCCAGCATTTT. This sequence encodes CASRWGQGSNQPQHF.